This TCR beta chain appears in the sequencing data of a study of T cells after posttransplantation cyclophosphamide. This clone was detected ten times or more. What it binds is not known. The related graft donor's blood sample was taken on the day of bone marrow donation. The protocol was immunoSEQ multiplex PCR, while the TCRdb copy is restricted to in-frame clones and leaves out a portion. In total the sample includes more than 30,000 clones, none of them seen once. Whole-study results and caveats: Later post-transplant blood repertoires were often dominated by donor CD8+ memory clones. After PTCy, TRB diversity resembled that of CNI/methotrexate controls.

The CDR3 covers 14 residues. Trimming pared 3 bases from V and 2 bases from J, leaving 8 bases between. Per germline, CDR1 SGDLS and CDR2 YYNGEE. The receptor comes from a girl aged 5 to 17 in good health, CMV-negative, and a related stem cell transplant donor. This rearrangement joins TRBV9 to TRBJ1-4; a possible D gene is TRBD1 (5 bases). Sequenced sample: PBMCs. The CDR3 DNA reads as TGTGCCAGCAGCGGGGGGGATACTAATGAAAAACTGTTTTTT. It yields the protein CASSGGDTNEKLFF.